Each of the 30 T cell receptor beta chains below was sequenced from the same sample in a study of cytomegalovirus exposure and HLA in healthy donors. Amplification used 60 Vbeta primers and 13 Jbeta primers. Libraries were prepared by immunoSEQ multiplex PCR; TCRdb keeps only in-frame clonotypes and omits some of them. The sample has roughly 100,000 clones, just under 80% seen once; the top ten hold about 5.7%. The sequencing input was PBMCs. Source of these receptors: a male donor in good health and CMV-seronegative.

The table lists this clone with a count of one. CDR3 in amino acids: CASDYRPIGTSGRAVTDTQYF. CDR3 coding DNA: TGCGCCAGCGACTACCGACCTATAGGGACTAGCGGGAGGGCCGTGACAGATACGCAGTATTTT. The genes are TRBV5-1 and TRBJ2-3; the match to TRBD2 covers 16 bases. Trimming removed 7 bases from V and 3 bases from J; junction bases left unmatched: 20. Germline loops: CDR1 SGHRS, CDR2 YFSETQ. This CDR3 contains 21 residues.

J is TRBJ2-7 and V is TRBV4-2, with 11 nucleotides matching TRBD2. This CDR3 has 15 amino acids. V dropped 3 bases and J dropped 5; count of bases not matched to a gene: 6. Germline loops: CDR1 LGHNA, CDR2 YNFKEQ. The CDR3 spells CASSHGTSGFNEQYF. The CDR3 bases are TGTGCCAGCAGCCACGGGACTAGCGGTTTCAACGAGCAGTACTTC.

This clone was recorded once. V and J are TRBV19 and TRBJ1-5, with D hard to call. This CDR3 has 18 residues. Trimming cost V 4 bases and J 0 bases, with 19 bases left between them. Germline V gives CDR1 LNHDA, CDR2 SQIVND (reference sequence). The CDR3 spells CASSTADVGVYSNQPQHF. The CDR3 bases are TGTGCCAGTAGTACAGCTGACGTAGGAGTGTATAGCAATCAGCCCCAGCATTTT.

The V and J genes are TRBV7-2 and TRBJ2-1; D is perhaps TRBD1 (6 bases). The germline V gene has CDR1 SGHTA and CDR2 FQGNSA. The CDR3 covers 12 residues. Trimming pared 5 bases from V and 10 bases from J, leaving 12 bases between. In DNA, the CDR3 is TGTGCCAGCAGCCTTCCAGGGACAGAGCAGTTCTTC. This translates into CASSLPGTEQFF.

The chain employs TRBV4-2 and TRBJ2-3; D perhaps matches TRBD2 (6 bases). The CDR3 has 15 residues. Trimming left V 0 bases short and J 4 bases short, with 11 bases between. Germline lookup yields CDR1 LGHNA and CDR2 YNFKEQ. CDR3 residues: CASSQDTSRADTQYF. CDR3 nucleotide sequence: TGTGCCAGCAGCCAAGATACTAGCAGGGCAGATACGCAGTATTTT.

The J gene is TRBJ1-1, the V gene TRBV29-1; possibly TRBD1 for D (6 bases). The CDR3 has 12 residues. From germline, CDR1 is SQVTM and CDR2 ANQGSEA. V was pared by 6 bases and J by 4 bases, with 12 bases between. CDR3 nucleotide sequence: TGCAGCGTCCGAGGGGGTGGCACTGAAGCTTTCTTT. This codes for CSVRGGGTEAFF.

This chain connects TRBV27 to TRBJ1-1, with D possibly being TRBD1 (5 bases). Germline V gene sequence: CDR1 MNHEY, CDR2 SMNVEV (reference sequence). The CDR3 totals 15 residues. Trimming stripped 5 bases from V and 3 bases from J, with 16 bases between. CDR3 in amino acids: CASSHTNWGDTEAFF. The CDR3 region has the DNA TGTGCCAGCAGTCACACTAACTGGGGGGACACTGAAGCTTTCTTT.

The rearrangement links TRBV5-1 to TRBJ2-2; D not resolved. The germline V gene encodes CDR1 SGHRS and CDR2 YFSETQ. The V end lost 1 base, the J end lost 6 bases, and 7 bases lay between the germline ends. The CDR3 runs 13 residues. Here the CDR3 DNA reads TGCGCCAGCAGCTTGAAGCTGGCCGGGGAGCTGTTTTTT. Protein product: CASSLKLAGELFF.

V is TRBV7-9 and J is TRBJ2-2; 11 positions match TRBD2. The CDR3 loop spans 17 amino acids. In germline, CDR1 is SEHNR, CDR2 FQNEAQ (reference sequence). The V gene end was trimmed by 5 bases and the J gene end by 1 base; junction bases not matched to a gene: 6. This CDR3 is CASSPTSGKVNTGELFF. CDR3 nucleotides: TGTGCCAGCAGCCCGACTAGCGGGAAGGTGAACACCGGGGAGCTGTTTTTT.

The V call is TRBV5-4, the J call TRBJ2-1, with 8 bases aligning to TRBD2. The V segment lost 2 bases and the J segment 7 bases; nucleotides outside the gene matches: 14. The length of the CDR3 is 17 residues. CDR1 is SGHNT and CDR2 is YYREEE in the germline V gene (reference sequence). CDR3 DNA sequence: TGTGCCAGCAGCTTTGGCTTCGCGGGGGGCCCCAAGAATGAGCAGTTCTTC. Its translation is CASSFGFAGGPKNEQFF.

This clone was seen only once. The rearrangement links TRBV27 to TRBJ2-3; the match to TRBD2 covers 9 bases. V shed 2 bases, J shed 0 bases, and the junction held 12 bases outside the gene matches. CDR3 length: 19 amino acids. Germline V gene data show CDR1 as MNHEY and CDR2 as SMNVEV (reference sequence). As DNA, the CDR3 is TGTGCCAGCAGTTTACGATCCTCTTTAGCGGGAGTTAGCACAGATACGCAGTATTTT. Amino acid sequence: CASSLRSSLAGVSTDTQYF.

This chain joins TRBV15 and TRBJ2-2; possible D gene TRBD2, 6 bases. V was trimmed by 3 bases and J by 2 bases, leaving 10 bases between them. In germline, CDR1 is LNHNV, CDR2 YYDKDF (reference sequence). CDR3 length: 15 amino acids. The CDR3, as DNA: TGTGCCACCAGCAGGGGACTGCGAAACACCGGGGAGCTGTTTTTT. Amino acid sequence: CATSRGLRNTGELFF.

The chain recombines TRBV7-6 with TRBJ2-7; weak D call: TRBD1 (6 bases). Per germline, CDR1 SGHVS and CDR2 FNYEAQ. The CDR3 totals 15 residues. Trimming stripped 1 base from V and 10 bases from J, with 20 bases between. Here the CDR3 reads CASSLGLRDTWDQYF. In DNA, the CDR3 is TGTGCCAGCAGCTTAGGGCTTCGGGACACCTGGGACCAGTACTTC.

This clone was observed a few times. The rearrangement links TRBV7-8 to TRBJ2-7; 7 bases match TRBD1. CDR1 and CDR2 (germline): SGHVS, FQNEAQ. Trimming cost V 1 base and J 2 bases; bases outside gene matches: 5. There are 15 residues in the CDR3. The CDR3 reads CASSLVRDSTYEQYF. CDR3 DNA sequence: TGTGCCAGCAGCTTAGTTCGGGACAGTACCTACGAGCAGTACTTC.

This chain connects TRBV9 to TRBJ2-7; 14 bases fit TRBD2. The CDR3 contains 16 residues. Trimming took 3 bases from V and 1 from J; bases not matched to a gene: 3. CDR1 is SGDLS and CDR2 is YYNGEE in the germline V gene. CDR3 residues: CASSGGTSGSSYEQYF. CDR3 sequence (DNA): TGTGCCAGCAGCGGGGGGACTAGCGGGAGTTCCTACGAGCAGTACTTC.

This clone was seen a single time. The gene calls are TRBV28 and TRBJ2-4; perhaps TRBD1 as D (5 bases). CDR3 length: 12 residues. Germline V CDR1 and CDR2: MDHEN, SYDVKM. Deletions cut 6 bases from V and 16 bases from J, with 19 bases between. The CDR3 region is CASSIKGIGTYF. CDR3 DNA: TGTGCCAGCAGCATTAAGGGGATAGGTACTTACTTC.

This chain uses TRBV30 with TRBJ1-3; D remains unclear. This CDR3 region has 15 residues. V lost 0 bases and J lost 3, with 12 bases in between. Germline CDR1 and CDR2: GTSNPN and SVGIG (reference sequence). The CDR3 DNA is TGTGCCTGGAGTGTAGGAGGGTTCTATGGAAACACCATATATTTT. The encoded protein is CAWSVGGFYGNTIYF.

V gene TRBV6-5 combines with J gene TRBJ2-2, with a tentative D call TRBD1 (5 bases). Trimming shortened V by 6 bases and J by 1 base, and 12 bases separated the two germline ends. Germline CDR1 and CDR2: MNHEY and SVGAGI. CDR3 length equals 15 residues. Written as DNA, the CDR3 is TGTGCCAGCAGGTACCAGGGATTGAACACCGGGGAGCTGTTTTTT. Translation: CASRYQGLNTGELFF.

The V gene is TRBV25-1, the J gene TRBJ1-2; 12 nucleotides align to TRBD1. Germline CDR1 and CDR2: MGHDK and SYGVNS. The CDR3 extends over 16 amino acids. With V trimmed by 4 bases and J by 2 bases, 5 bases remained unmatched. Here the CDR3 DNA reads TGTGCCAGCAGTGGGCGGGGACAGGGGGCAAACTATGGCTACACCTTC. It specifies CASSGRGQGANYGYTF.

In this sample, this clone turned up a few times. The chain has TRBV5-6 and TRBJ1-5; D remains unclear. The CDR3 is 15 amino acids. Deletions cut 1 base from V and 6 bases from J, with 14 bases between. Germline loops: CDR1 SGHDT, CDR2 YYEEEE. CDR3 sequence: CASSLTGVGVQPQHF. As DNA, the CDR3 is TGTGCCAGCAGCTTGACCGGGGTAGGAGTTCAGCCCCAGCATTTT.

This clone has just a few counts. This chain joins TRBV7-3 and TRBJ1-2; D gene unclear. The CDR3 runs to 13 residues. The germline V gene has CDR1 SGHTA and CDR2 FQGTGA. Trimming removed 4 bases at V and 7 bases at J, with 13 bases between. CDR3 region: CASSSALRGGYTF. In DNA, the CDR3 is TGTGCCAGCAGCTCCGCGTTGAGAGGTGGCTACACCTTC. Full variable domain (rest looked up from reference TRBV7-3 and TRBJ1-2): GAGVSQTPSNKVTEKGKYVELRCDPISGHTALYWYRQSLGQGPEFLIYFQGTGAADDSGLPNDRFFAVRPEGSVSTLKIQRTERGDSAVYLCASSSALRGGYTFGSGTRLTVV.

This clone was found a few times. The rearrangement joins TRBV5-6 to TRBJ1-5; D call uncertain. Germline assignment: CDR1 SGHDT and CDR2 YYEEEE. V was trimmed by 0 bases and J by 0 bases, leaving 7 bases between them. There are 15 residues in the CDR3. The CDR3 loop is CASSLGGFSNQPQHF. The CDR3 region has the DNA TGTGCCAGCAGCTTGGGAGGGTTTAGCAATCAGCCCCAGCATTTT. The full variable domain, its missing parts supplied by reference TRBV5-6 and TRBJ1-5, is DAGVTQSPTHLIKTRGQQVTLRCSPKSGHDTVSWYQQALGQGPQFIFQYYEEEERQRGNFPDRFSGHQFPNYSSELNVNALLLGDSALYLCASSLGGFSNQPQHFGDGTRLSIL.

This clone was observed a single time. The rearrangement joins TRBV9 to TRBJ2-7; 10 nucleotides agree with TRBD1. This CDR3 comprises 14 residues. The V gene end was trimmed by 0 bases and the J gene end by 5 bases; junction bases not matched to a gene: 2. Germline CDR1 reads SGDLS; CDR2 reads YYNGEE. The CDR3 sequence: CASSVAGTGDEQYF. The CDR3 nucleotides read TGTGCCAGCAGCGTAGCAGGGACAGGGGACGAGCAGTACTTC. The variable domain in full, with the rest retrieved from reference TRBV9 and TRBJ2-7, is DSGVTQTPKHLITATGQRVTLRCSPRSGDLSVYWYQQSLDQGLQFLIQYYNGEERAKGNILERFSAQQFPDLHSELNLSSLELGDSALYFCASSVAGTGDEQYFGPGTRLTVT.

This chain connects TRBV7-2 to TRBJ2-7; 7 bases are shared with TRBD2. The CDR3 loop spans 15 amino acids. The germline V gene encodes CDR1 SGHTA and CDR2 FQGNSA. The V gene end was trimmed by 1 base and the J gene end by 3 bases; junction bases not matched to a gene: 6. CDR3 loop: CASSLEASGYYEQYF. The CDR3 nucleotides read TGTGCCAGCAGCTTAGAGGCTAGCGGCTACTACGAGCAGTACTTC.

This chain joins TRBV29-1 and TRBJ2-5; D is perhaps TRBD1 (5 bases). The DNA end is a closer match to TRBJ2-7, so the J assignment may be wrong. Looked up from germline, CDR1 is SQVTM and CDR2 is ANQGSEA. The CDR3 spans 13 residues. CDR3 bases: TGCAGCGTCCCTACCTCGCAGGGTGGCGAGCAGTACTTC. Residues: CSVPTSQGGEQYF.

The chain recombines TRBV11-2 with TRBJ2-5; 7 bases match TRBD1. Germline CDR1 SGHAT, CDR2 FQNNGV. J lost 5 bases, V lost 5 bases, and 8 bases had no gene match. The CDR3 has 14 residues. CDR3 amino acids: CASSRDSFTETQYF. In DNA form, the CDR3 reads TGTGCCAGCAGCCGGGACAGCTTCACGGAGACCCAGTACTTC.

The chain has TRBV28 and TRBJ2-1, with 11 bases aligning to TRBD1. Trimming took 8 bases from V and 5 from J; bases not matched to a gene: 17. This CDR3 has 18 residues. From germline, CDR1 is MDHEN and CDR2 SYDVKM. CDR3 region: CASSGKVLPGQGDNEQFF. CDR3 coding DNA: TGTGCCAGCTCCGGCAAAGTACTACCGGGACAGGGGGACAATGAGCAGTTCTTC.

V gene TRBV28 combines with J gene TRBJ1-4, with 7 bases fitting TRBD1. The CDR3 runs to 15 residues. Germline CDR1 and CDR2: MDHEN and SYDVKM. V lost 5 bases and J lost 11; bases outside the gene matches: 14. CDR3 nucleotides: TGTGCCAGCAGTCCGACCCATGGGACAGTAGGCAAACTGTTTTTT. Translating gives CASSPTHGTVGKLFF.

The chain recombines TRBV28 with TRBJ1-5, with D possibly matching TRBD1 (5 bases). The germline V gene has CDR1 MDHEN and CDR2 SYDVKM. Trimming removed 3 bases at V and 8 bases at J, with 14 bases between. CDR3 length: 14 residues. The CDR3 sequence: CASSFYTSGEPQHF. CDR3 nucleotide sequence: TGTGCCAGCAGTTTCTACACCTCGGGGGAGCCCCAGCATTTT. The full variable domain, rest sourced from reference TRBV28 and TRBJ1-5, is DVKVTQSSRYLVKRTGEKVFLECVQDMDHENMFWYRQDPGLGLRLIYFSYDVKMKEKGDIPEGYSVSREKKERFSLILESASTNQTSMYLCASSFYTSGEPQHFGDGTRLSIL.

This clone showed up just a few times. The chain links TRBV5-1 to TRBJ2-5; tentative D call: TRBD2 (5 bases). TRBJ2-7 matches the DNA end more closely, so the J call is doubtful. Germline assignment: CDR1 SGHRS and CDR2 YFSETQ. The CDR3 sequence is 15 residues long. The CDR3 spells CASSLAQDEEDEQYF. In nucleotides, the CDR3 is TGCGCCAGCAGCTTGGCCCAAGATGAGGAGGACGAGCAGTACTTC.